This record concerns one T cell receptor (beta chain) sequence. This entry belongs to a study of T cells after yellow fever vaccination. Each CDR3 protein is one row after TCRdb ran MiXCR on the 5' RACE reads. This table has 150,000 to 200,000 distinct CDR3 sequences, approximately 6.2% appearing once. With 8 bases removed from V and 0 bases from J, the gap between germline ends came to 8 bases. The CDR3 length is 12 residues. The germline gives CDR1 MNHEY, CDR2 SVGEGT. Sample: CD4+ T cells sorted from PBMCs, taken on the day of the first yellow fever vaccination. The rearrangement links TRBV6-2 or TRBV6-3 to TRBJ2-7, with unresolved D. The source is a man younger than 30 who received the YFV17D yellow fever vaccine. CDR3 nucleotides: TGTGCCAGCCGGGCAGCCTCCTACGAGCAGTACTTC. Encoded protein: CASRAASYEQYF.